Only a few counts were recorded for the clone carrying this T cell receptor (beta chain). Its antigen remains unidentified. The data were taken from a study of multiple sclerosis patients with progressive multifocal leukoencephalopathy. With 3 bases removed from V and 4 bases from J, the gap between germline ends came to 6 bases. The CDR3 totals 12 residues. Germline V gene sequence: CDR1 SEHNR, CDR2 FQNEAQ (reference sequence). Only in-frame clones appear in the TCRdb table, and some are missing; sequencing was by immunoSEQ multiplex PCR. The table lists approximately 30,000 clones, 90% of them singletons, with 1.3% in the top ten. Time point in this sample: about a year of natalizumab therapy. Longitudinal control samples came from natalizumab-treated multiple sclerosis patients without PML. Samples T1 and T2 were drawn at 6 and 12 months of therapy, respectively. Study outcomes and limitations: Lower normalized Shannon entropy suggested reduced TRB diversity in most PML patients.

Here the sequenced sample was PBMCs, taken from a patient treated with natalizumab. This chain uses TRBV7-9 with TRBJ1-1; D remains ambiguous. The receptor was isolated from a human donor with multiple sclerosis. The CDR3 loop reads CASSLAGTEAFF. CDR3 DNA sequence: TGTGCCAGCAGCTTGGCGGGCACTGAAGCTTTCTTT.